A few counts support the clone carrying this T cell receptor (beta chain). The target antigen is unknown. The sample belongs to a study of T-cell memory formation after mild COVID-19. Overall study findings and caveats: Day 15 to 85 contracting clones showed balanced CD4/CD8; day 15 to 37 expanders favored CD4+. Shrinking CD4+ clones resided mostly in CM and EM, and CD8+ ones in EMRA.

TCR alpha and TCR beta cDNA libraries with sample barcodes and UMIs came from 5'RACE using constant-segment primers. One entry per CDR3 protein results from TCRdb running MiXCR on the 5' RACE reads. The sample comprises a few hundred thousand distinct CDR3 sequences, around a sixth of which are singletons, and 20% to 25% rests with the top ten. Germline lookup yields CDR1 SEHNR and CDR2 FQNEAQ (reference sequence). Trimming took 4 bases from V and 8 from J; bases not matched to a gene: 14. This CDR3 is built from 18 residues. Material for sequencing was PBMCs or a T cell subset sorted from them (not recorded which). The sequence came from a man aged 18 to 30 who had mild COVID-19 (a few samples of this study predate the infection). Cell type and time point are not known. The V and J genes are TRBV7-9 and TRBJ2-1; 13 bases align to TRBD2. In DNA form, the CDR3 reads TGTGCCAGCAGCTCCAGGACTAGCGGGGGCAGATCAGGGTATGAGCAGTTCTTC. Protein: CASSSRTSGGRSGYEQFF.